This T cell receptor beta chain was recorded in a study of OX40 agonist ivuxolimab in advanced cancers. Study summary: Patients received ivuxolimab, an agonistic anti-OX40 (CD134) antibody. Patients with hepatocellular carcinoma, melanoma, renal cell or head and neck cancer made up the dose-escalation patients.

On cycle 4 day 1 and cycle 7 day 1, as well as at baseline, blood was sampled. The length of the CDR3 is 14 residues. Germline V gene sequence: CDR1 MNHNS, CDR2 SASEGT. Between the trimmed V and J ends, which lost 7 bases and 5 bases, there was a span of 17 bases. Repertoires were generated with immunoSEQ multiplex PCR, while TCRdb's copy carries only in-frame clones and drops some. The profile shows 50,000 or so clones, about 88% of them singletons. The sequencing here drew on CD4+ or CD8+ T cells sorted from blood, taken in a trial of the OX40 agonist ivuxolimab. The sequence derives from an adult with an advanced solid tumor such as melanoma, head and neck, liver or kidney cancer. V usage is TRBV6-1 and J usage is TRBJ1-1, with D perhaps TRBD1 (6 bases). The DNA for the CDR3 is TGTGCCAGCAACCGAAACCAAGGGGGTACTGAAGCTTTCTTT. Its protein is CASNRNQGGTEAFF.